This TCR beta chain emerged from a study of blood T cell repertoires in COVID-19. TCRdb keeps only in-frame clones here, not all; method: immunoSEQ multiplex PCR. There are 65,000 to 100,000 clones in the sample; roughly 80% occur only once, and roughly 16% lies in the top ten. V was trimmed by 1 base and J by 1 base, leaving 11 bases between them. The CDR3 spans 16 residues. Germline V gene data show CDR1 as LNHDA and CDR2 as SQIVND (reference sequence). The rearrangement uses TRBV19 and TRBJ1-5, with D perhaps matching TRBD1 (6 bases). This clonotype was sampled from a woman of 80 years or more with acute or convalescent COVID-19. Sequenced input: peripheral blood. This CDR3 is CASSIVGGASNQPQHF. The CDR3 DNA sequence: TGTGCCAGTAGTATAGTTGGGGGGGCGAGCAATCAGCCCCAGCATTTT.